Each of the 25 T cell receptor beta chains below was sequenced from the same sample in a study of graft-versus-host responses after intestinal transplantation. This table comes from immunoSEQ multiplex PCR, and its TCRdb copy is limited to in-frame clones, with some not included. The repertoire consists of more than 55,000 clones, with approximately 90% occurring once and the leading ten covering 1.5% to 2%. The input for sequencing was PBMCs, taken 26 days after transplant. The receptors come from a human patient who received an intestinal transplant, so some T cells may come from the graft donor.

The J gene is TRBJ2-7, the V gene TRBV18; 8 nucleotides agree with TRBD1. Germline CDR1 KGHSH, CDR2 LQKENI. The CDR3 has 13 residues. V dropped 3 bases and J dropped 7; count of bases not matched to a gene: 5. The DNA for the CDR3 is TGTGCCAGCTCACCTCAGGGGGCACGGGAGCAGTACTTC. It encodes CASSPQGAREQYF.

The V gene is TRBV7-8, the J gene TRBJ1-5; D ambiguous. V was cut by 5 bases and J by 1 base, with 12 bases left in between. Germline CDR1 and CDR2: SGHVS and FQNEAQ. The CDR3 is 15 amino acids. The CDR3 nucleotides are TGTGCCAGCAGCCCTTATACATTGAGCAATCAGCCCCAGCATTTT. It yields the protein CASSPYTLSNQPQHF.

The rearrangement links TRBV28 to TRBJ1-1; D may be TRBD1 (5 bases). Germline CDR1 reads MDHEN; CDR2 reads SYDVKM. V was pared by 6 bases and J by 10 bases, with 21 bases between. This CDR3 is 14 amino acids long. In nucleotides, the CDR3 is TGTGCCAGCAGCCCGAGCCAGGACAAGGGTAGAGCTTTCTTT. This codes for CASSPSQDKGRAFF.

In its sample, this clone was seen a few times. The chain links TRBV7-9 to TRBJ2-2; 10 nucleotides align to TRBD2. Germline trimming cut 9 bases from V and 1 base from J; bases unmatched to any gene: 8. Germline assignment: CDR1 SEHNR and CDR2 FQNEAQ (reference sequence). This CDR3 has 16 residues. The CDR3 region is CASTGTSEKNTGELFF. The CDR3 DNA sequence: TGTGCCAGTACCGGGACTAGCGAAAAGAACACCGGGGAGCTGTTTTTT.

This chain links TRBV30 with TRBJ2-7; 11 nucleotides match TRBD1. Trimming at V came to 5 bases and at J to 4 bases, leaving 7 bases not matched to a gene. Per germline, CDR1 GTSNPN and CDR2 SVGIG (reference sequence). This CDR3 is built from 14 residues. CDR3 nucleotide sequence: TGTGCCTGGGGACAGGGGGCGGCAAATTACGAGCAGTACTTC. Translated: CAWGQGAANYEQYF. Full variable domain (missing parts from reference TRBV30 and TRBJ2-7): SQTIHQWPATLVQPVGSPLSLECTVEGTSNPNLYWYRQAAGRGLQLLFYSVGIGQISSEVPQNLSASRPQDRQFILSSKKLLLSDSGFYLCAWGQGAANYEQYFGPGTRLTVT.

This clone occurred a few times. This chain joins TRBV6-1 and TRBJ2-2, with D uncertain. CDR1 and CDR2 (germline): MNHNS, SASEGT. The CDR3 has 13 amino acids. Deletions cut 0 bases from V and 7 bases from J, with 6 bases between. CDR3 protein: CASSEAENGELFF. The CDR3 coding sequence is TGTGCCAGCAGTGAAGCGGAGAACGGGGAGCTGTTTTTT.

The V gene is TRBV20-1, the J gene TRBJ2-7, with D possibly being TRBD1 (5 bases). CDR1 and CDR2 (germline): DFQATT, SNEGSKA (reference sequence). The CDR3 has 11 amino acids. Trimming left V 7 bases short and J 2 bases short, with 9 bases between. CDR3 loop: CSGKQAYEQYF. In DNA, the CDR3 is TGCAGTGGGAAACAGGCCTACGAGCAGTACTTC.

J is TRBJ1-5 and V is TRBV19; 9 bases match TRBD1. V was pared by 7 bases and J by 1 base, with 14 bases of the junction left unmatched. This CDR3 has 18 residues. Germline lookup yields CDR1 LNHDA and CDR2 SQIVND (reference sequence). CDR3 nucleotides: TGTGCCAGTACGGGGGGGACAGGGAGAATTCGGAGCAATCAGCCCCAGCATTTT. Its translation is CASTGGTGRIRSNQPQHF.

The rearrangement links TRBV30 to TRBJ2-3; D uncertain. The V gene's germline CDR1 is GTSNPN and CDR2 SVGIG (reference sequence). Trimming took 0 bases from V and 4 from J, leaving 5 bases between them. The length of the CDR3 is 12 residues. Written as DNA, the CDR3 is TGTGCCTGGAGTGTCTCCGCAGATACGCAGTATTTT. Its protein product is CAWSVSADTQYF.

This chain connects TRBV7-9 to TRBJ2-1; 12 bases map to TRBD2. V dropped 5 bases and J dropped 9; count of bases not matched to a gene: 5. Germline V gene data show CDR1 as SEHNR and CDR2 as FQNEAQ (reference sequence). This CDR3 is built from 14 residues. This chain's CDR3 is CASSPGLAGPEQFF. As DNA, the CDR3 is TGTGCCAGCAGCCCCGGACTAGCGGGGCCTGAGCAGTTCTTC.

The chain is built from TRBV7-9 and TRBJ1-5, with D possibly matching TRBD1 (5 bases). The CDR3 is 16 residues long. CDR1 is SEHNR, CDR2 FQNEAQ, per germline (reference sequence). With 1 base removed from V and 3 bases from J, the gap between germline ends came to 13 bases. The chain's CDR3 is CASSLVGLDNNQPQHF. The CDR3 nucleotides read TGTGCCAGCAGCTTAGTCGGTTTGGACAACAATCAGCCCCAGCATTTT.

V and J are TRBV6-1 and TRBJ1-1, with no clear D. V lost 2 bases, J lost 6 bases, and 7 bases lay in between. The CDR3 has 12 residues. Germline lookup yields CDR1 MNHNS and CDR2 SASEGT. The CDR3 sequence is CASSERGAEAFF. The DNA for the CDR3 is TGTGCCAGCAGTGAACGGGGAGCTGAAGCTTTCTTT.

This clone was seen once. The chain is built from TRBV7-9 and TRBJ2-5; 9 nucleotides align to TRBD2. The CDR3 has 17 residues. From germline, CDR1 is SEHNR and CDR2 FQNEAQ (reference sequence). With V trimmed by 4 bases and J by 2 bases, 11 bases remained unmatched. The CDR3 reads CASSSGGSGGAQETQYF. The CDR3 DNA reads as TGTGCCAGCAGCTCAGGAGGTAGCGGGGGAGCACAAGAGACCCAGTACTTC.

This clone was counted once. The chain combines TRBV19 with TRBJ2-2; possibly TRBD1 for D (8 bases). Per germline, CDR1 LNHDA and CDR2 SQIVND (reference sequence). V dropped 4 bases and J dropped 4 bases, with 13 bases sitting between them. The CDR3 covers 15 residues. CDR3 amino acids: CASSTYRGGTGELFF. CDR3 coding DNA: TGTGCCAGTAGTACCTACAGGGGGGGCACCGGGGAGCTGTTTTTT.

The chain carries TRBV5-1 and TRBJ2-1; D is ambiguous. The CDR3 sequence is 15 residues long. Germline lookup yields CDR1 SGHRS and CDR2 YFSETQ. Between the trimmed V and J ends, which lost 3 bases and 4 bases, there was a span of 14 bases. CDR3 nucleotides: TGCGCCAGCAGCTCGGAAATTCTAGTATACAATGAGCAGTTCTTC. This encodes CASSSEILVYNEQFF.

The CDR3: CASSLWTSREQFF. Written as DNA, the CDR3 is TGCGCCAGCAGCTTGTGGACTAGTCGAGAGCAGTTCTTC. V gene TRBV5-1 combines with J gene TRBJ2-1; 7 bases map to TRBD2. V shed 1 base and J 10 bases; nucleotides not matched to a gene: 5. CDR1 and CDR2 from the germline V gene are SGHRS and YFSETQ. The CDR3 is 13 amino acids.

The V and J genes are TRBV28 and TRBJ2-1; 9 positions agree with TRBD1. This CDR3 is 14 amino acids long. V shed 5 bases, J shed 14 bases, and the junction held 13 bases outside the gene matches. Germline CDR1 is MDHEN and CDR2 is SYDVKM. The CDR3 region has the DNA TGTGCCAGCAGTCGGGACAGGGAAGTGGTATTGGAGTTCTTC. Translation: CASSRDREVVLEFF.

CDR3 nucleotides: TGTGCCAGCAGTGAACCCCTCCTAGCGGGGGAAACCTACGAGCAGTACTTC. This translates into CASSEPLLAGETYEQYF. The gene calls are TRBV25-1 and TRBJ2-7; TRBD2 matches at 10 bases. From germline, CDR1 is MGHDK and CDR2 SYGVNS. The CDR3 covers 17 residues. Trimming at V came to 2 bases and at J to 2 bases, leaving 9 bases not matched to a gene.

The V and J genes are TRBV5-6 and TRBJ2-7, with D tentatively TRBD1 (5 bases). CDR1 SGHDT and CDR2 YYEEEE come from the germline V gene. This CDR3 has 13 residues. V lost 0 bases and J lost 3, with 7 bases in between. This chain's CDR3 is CASSLGQLYEQYV. The CDR3 DNA is TGTGCCAGCAGCTTGGGACAGCTCTACGAGCAGTACGTC.

The chain employs TRBV4-2 and TRBJ2-2, with TRBD2 as a possible D gene (5 bases). Trimming left V 0 bases short and J 9 bases short, with 14 bases between. The V gene's germline CDR1 is LGHNA and CDR2 YNFKEQ. The CDR3 length is 15 residues. The CDR3 is CASSQDLGAVWELFF. For the CDR3, the DNA is TGTGCCAGCAGCCAAGATCTGGGAGCCGTATGGGAGCTGTTTTTT.

The gene calls are TRBV28 and TRBJ2-4; 7 positions agree with TRBD2. CDR3 length: 15 residues. Germline loops: CDR1 MDHEN, CDR2 SYDVKM. V was pared by 8 bases and J by 0 bases, with 7 bases of the junction left unmatched. This CDR3 reads CASGREALAKNIQYF. CDR3 coding DNA: TGTGCCAGCGGACGGGAGGCACTAGCCAAAAACATTCAGTACTTC.

The CDR3 reads CASSPGQGTNTEAFF. DNA of the CDR3: TGCGCCAGCAGCCCCGGACAGGGGACGAACACTGAAGCTTTCTTT. The chain joins TRBV5-1 to TRBJ1-1, with TRBD1 matching 9 bases. The CDR3 runs to 15 residues. Trimming removed 4 bases from V and 1 base from J; junction bases left unmatched: 5. CDR1 is SGHRS, CDR2 YFSETQ, per germline.

This clone is a singleton in its sample. The V gene is TRBV6-5, the J gene TRBJ2-7; D remains unclear. Per germline, CDR1 MNHEY and CDR2 SVGAGI. The CDR3 contains 14 residues. Trimming pared 0 bases from V and 4 bases from J, leaving 10 bases between. The DNA of the CDR3 is TGTGCCAGCAGTTACTCGGCCCTTTCGTACGAGCAGTACTTC. It translates to CASSYSALSYEQYF.

The chain employs TRBV19 and TRBJ2-1, with TRBD1 identical over 8 bases. This CDR3 has 13 residues. Germline V gives CDR1 LNHDA, CDR2 SQIVND (reference sequence). V lost 2 bases to trimming and J lost 8 bases; unmatched junction nucleotides: 2. The CDR3 nucleotides are TGTGCCAGTAGTATACTACAGGGGGATGAGCAGTTCTTC. This translates into CASSILQGDEQFF. Supplemented by reference TRBV19 and TRBJ2-1, the full variable domain reads DGGITQSPKYLFRKEGQNVTLSCEQNLNHDAMYWYRQDPGQGLRLIYYSQIVNDFQKGDIAEGYSVSREKKESFPLTVTSAQKNPTAFYLCASSILQGDEQFFGPGTRLTVL.

The CDR3 loop is CASSPHSGDTQYF. The CDR3 coding sequence is TGTGCCAGCAGTCCTCATTCGGGAGATACGCAGTATTTT. The chain uses TRBV6-5 and TRBJ2-3, with no clear D. Germline CDR1 MNHEY, CDR2 SVGAGI. The CDR3 runs to 13 residues. Trimming took off 5 bases at V and 5 bases at J, with 11 bases between the two ends.